The 28 T cell receptor beta chains below come from one sample, sequenced in a study of CD8 T cells in ankylosing spondylitis. What these receptors recognize is not known. The study's findings and limits: Seemingly distinctive of ankylosing spondylitis blood was a TCR beta motif formed by eight highly homologous variants.

TCRdb reprocessed the 5' RACE reads with MiXCR, giving one entry per CDR3 protein. The profile shows 130,000 or so distinct CDR3 sequences, approximately 17% of them singletons. Material for sequencing was blood, either unsorted or a sorted T cell fraction (not recorded which). These receptors were collected from a male donor with ankylosing spondylitis.

V and J are TRBV27 and TRBJ1-2; D unresolved. Germline V gives CDR1 MNHEY, CDR2 SMNVEV (reference sequence). The CDR3 has 11 amino acids. The V end lost 6 bases, the J end lost 8 bases, and 10 bases lay between the germline ends. DNA of the CDR3: TGTGCCAGCAGGGACGCGCGAGGCTACACCTTC. This encodes CASRDARGYTF.

The sample holds a few counts of this clonotype. The chain is built from TRBV28 and TRBJ2-5; tentative D call: TRBD2 (5 bases). This CDR3 spans 15 amino acids. Germline CDR1 MDHEN, CDR2 SYDVKM. Trimming shortened V by 3 bases and J by 0 bases, and 11 bases separated the two germline ends. The CDR3 loop is CASSLIREYQETQYF. The CDR3 region has the DNA TGTGCCAGCAGTTTGATTAGGGAGTACCAAGAGACCCAGTACTTC.

The table lists this clonotype with a few counts. The chain combines TRBV5-1 with TRBJ1-2, with D unresolved. The CDR3 is 14 amino acids. Between the trimmed V and J ends, which lost 1 base and 8 bases, there was a span of 15 bases. Germline V gives CDR1 SGHRS, CDR2 YFSETQ. The DNA of the CDR3 is TGCGCCAGCAGCTTGTTGGACGGCCTCGGGGGCTACACCTTC. Its translation is CASSLLDGLGGYTF.

In this sample, this clonotype turned up many times. The chain combines TRBV21-1 with TRBJ1-5. TRBV21-1 is labeled a pseudogene. This CDR3 has 15 residues. The CDR3 sequence is CASSKGASSNQPQHF. The CDR3, as DNA: TGTGCCAGCAGCAAAGGCGCCAGCAGTAATCAGCCCCAGCATTTT.

This clonotype came up a few times. The genes are TRBV7-9 and TRBJ2-1, with TRBD1 matching over 9 bases. The V segment lost 5 bases and the J segment 7 bases; nucleotides outside the gene matches: 6. The CDR3 runs 14 residues. Germline values: CDR1 SEHNR, CDR2 FQNEAQ (reference sequence). CDR3: CASSPRDRANEQFF. The CDR3 bases are TGTGCCAGCAGCCCCAGGGACAGGGCGAATGAGCAGTTCTTC. The variable domain in full, with the rest retrieved from reference TRBV7-9 and TRBJ2-1, is DTGVSQNPRHKITKRGQNVTFRCDPISEHNRLYWYRQTLGQGPEFLTYFQNEAQLEKSRLLSDRFSAERPKGSFSTLEIQRTEQGDSAMYLCASSPRDRANEQFFGPGTRLTVL.

The V gene is TRBV7-6, the J gene TRBJ1-3, with 11 nucleotides matching TRBD1. V was clipped by 3 bases and J by 7 bases; unmatched bases: 2. Germline V gene lookup returns CDR1 SGHVS and CDR2 FNYEAQ. The CDR3 loop spans 14 amino acids. CDR3 region: CASSFGQGANTIYF. DNA of the CDR3: TGTGCCAGCAGCTTCGGACAGGGGGCGAACACCATATATTTT.

The chain recombines TRBV7-9 with TRBJ2-3; D assignment may be TRBD1 or TRBD2 (5 bases each). The CDR3 is 16 amino acids. Germline V gene lookup returns CDR1 SEHNR and CDR2 FQNEAQ (reference sequence). V was pared by 5 bases and J by 2 bases, with 17 bases between. CDR3 residues: CASSPQGPRATDTQYF. CDR3 bases: TGTGCCAGCAGCCCCCAGGGACCTCGGGCCACAGATACGCAGTATTTT.

This chain links TRBV9 with TRBJ2-2; D possibly corresponds to TRBD1 (6 bases). Trimming removed 4 bases from V and 3 bases from J, with 13 bases in between. The CDR3 covers 15 residues. Germline loops: CDR1 SGDLS, CDR2 YYNGEE. The CDR3 protein is CASSPQPGDTGELFF. CDR3 sequence (DNA): TGTGCCAGCAGCCCCCAACCAGGGGACACCGGGGAGCTGTTTTTT.

This clonotype was counted between two and nine times. The J gene is TRBJ2-1, the V gene TRBV2; D possibly corresponds to TRBD2 (6 bases). The germline V gene encodes CDR1 SNHLY and CDR2 FYNNEI. With 5 bases removed from V and 8 bases from J, the gap between germline ends came to 10 bases. There are 12 residues in the CDR3. The CDR3 region has the DNA TGTGCCAGCAGTAGTCGGGAGTATGAGCAGTTCTTC. This codes for CASSSREYEQFF.

This clonotype was seen repeatedly, ten times or more. The CDR3 nucleotides are TGCAGCCTCCCTCTAGGGACCCGTCAGTTCTTC. It is translated as CSLPLGTRQFF. The chain recombines TRBV29-1 with TRBJ2-1, with D tentatively TRBD1 or TRBD2 (5 bases each). V gave up 8 bases and J gave up 13 bases, with 18 bases separating them. There are 11 residues in the CDR3. Germline CDR1 is SQVTM and CDR2 is ANQGSEA.

This chain joins TRBV7-9 and TRBJ2-5; the D is unclear. CDR1 is SEHNR, CDR2 FQNEAQ, per germline (reference sequence). The length of the CDR3 is 13 residues. With 2 bases removed from V and 1 base from J, the gap between germline ends came to 5 bases. The CDR3 DNA follows: TGTGCCAGCAGCTTAACACCCCAAGAGACCCAGTACTTC. It is translated as CASSLTPQETQYF.

This clonotype was counted between two and nine times. V is TRBV20-1 and J is TRBJ1-1; D is unclear. Per the germline V gene, CDR1 is DFQATT and CDR2 is SNEGSKA (reference sequence). The length of the CDR3 is 12 residues. The V gene lost 3 bases and the J gene lost 3 bases, with 8 bases spanning the gap. The CDR3 sequence is CSASLGYTEAFF. CDR3 bases: TGCAGTGCTAGTTTGGGTTACACTGAAGCTTTCTTT.

This clonotype was recorded a few times. The chain has TRBV28 and TRBJ1-6; TRBD1 agrees at 7 bases. V was clipped by 8 bases and J by 7 bases; unmatched bases: 5. The germline V gene has CDR1 MDHEN and CDR2 SYDVKM. The CDR3 is 13 residues long. CDR3: CASVWTGNSPLHF. The CDR3 coding sequence is TGTGCCAGCGTATGGACAGGAAATTCACCCCTCCACTTT. Full variable domain (missing parts from reference TRBV28 and TRBJ1-6): DVKVTQSSRYLVKRTGEKVFLECVQDMDHENMFWYRQDPGLGLRLIYFSYDVKMKEKGDIPEGYSVSREKKERFSLILESASTNQTSMYLCASVWTGNSPLHFGNGTRLTVT.

The V and J genes are TRBV27 and TRBJ2-2; D gene ambiguous. Deletions cut 0 bases from V and 6 bases from J, with 8 bases between. The germline gives CDR1 MNHEY, CDR2 SMNVEV (reference sequence). The CDR3 contains 14 residues. The CDR3 loop is CASSLSSGSGELFF. As DNA, the CDR3 is TGTGCCAGCAGTTTATCGTCGGGCTCCGGGGAGCTGTTTTTT.

In its sample, this clonotype was seen a few times. The chain recombines TRBV27 with TRBJ2-4; D is uncertain. In germline, CDR1 is MNHEY, CDR2 SMNVEV (reference sequence). CDR3 length: 12 residues. The ends were cut back, 5 bases at V and 6 bases at J, with 8 bases in the middle. The CDR3 DNA follows: TGTGCCAGCAGTAACAGAGGAAACATTCAGTACTTC. Protein product: CASSNRGNIQYF.

The chain joins TRBV21-1 to TRBJ2-3; whether TRBD2, the table's D call, matches the DNA was not checked. TRBV21-1 is marked as a pseudogene. This CDR3 has 14 amino acids. CDR3 DNA sequence: TGTGCCAGGCCAGGAACTAGCGTCACAGATACGCAGTATTTT. Translated: CARPGTSVTDTQYF.

The V call is TRBV7-9, the J call TRBJ2-1; maybe TRBD2 (5 bases). Per the germline V gene, CDR1 is SEHNR and CDR2 is FQNEAQ (reference sequence). The CDR3 loop spans 16 amino acids. Trimming cost V 5 bases and J 0 bases, with 14 bases left between them. The CDR3 nucleotides are TGTGCCAGCAGCGGAGTCGGAGGTCGCTCCTACAATGAGCAGTTCTTC. Protein: CASSGVGGRSYNEQFF. Full variable domain (rest looked up from reference TRBV7-9 and TRBJ2-1): DTGVSQNPRHKITKRGQNVTFRCDPISEHNRLYWYRQTLGQGPEFLTYFQNEAQLEKSRLLSDRFSAERPKGSFSTLEIQRTEQGDSAMYLCASSGVGGRSYNEQFFGPGTRLTVL.

This clonotype was counted many times. The V call is TRBV5-6, the J call TRBJ2-7; 9 nucleotides agree with TRBD1. This CDR3 is 14 amino acids long. Germline V gives CDR1 SGHDT, CDR2 YYEEEE. Trimming at V came to 2 bases and at J to 4 bases, leaving 4 bases not matched to a gene. CDR3 in DNA: TGTGCCAGCAGCTTCGGACAGGGGACGTACGAGCAGTACTTC. It yields the protein CASSFGQGTYEQYF.

This clonotype was recorded a few times. This chain joins TRBV15 and TRBJ1-5; 7 bases match TRBD1. The CDR3 extends over 14 amino acids. Germline CDR1 LNHNV, CDR2 YYDKDF (reference sequence). With 4 bases clipped from V and 4 bases from J, the junction kept 4 bases outside the gene matches. The CDR3 coding sequence is TGTGCCACCAGCACTCGGGACAGAAATCAGCCCCAGCATTTT. This codes for CATSTRDRNQPQHF.

A few counts support this clonotype. This chain links TRBV2 with TRBJ2-1; D gene unclear. The germline gives CDR1 SNHLY, CDR2 FYNNEI. With 6 bases removed from V and 4 bases from J, the gap between germline ends came to 7 bases. The CDR3 is 12 residues long. The chain's CDR3 is CASRGIYNEQFF. In nucleotides, the CDR3 is TGTGCCAGCAGGGGGATTTACAATGAGCAGTTCTTC.

This chain uses TRBV7-3 with TRBJ2-1; D is uncertain. From germline, CDR1 is SGHTA and CDR2 FQGTGA. This CDR3 region has 13 residues. V was shortened by 5 bases and J by 4 bases, with 9 bases between the two germline ends. CDR3 in amino acids: CASSPLGYNEQFF. The CDR3 bases are TGTGCCAGCAGCCCTTTGGGTTACAATGAGCAGTTCTTC.

The chain links TRBV27 to TRBJ1-1; a weak D match, TRBD1 (5 bases). The CDR3 totals 14 residues. V lost 4 bases, J lost 4 bases, and 13 bases lay in between. Germline CDR1 MNHEY, CDR2 SMNVEV (reference sequence). The chain's CDR3 is CASSSGGGRTEAFF. The CDR3 DNA sequence: TGTGCCAGCAGTTCGGGCGGGGGACGCACTGAAGCTTTCTTT.

The V gene is TRBV12-3 or TRBV12-4, the J gene TRBJ2-7; a weak D match, TRBD1 (6 bases). There are 17 residues in the CDR3. V lost 6 bases to trimming and J lost 2 bases, with 23 bases between them. CDR3 nucleotide sequence: TGTGCCAGCAGCCCTGACTTCGACAGGATACTTGCCTACGAGCAGTACTTC. This translates into CASSPDFDRILAYEQYF.

This chain joins TRBV7-2 and TRBJ2-7, with D perhaps matching TRBD1 or TRBD2 (5 bases each). Trimming left V 5 bases short and J 2 bases short, with 10 bases between. The CDR3 sequence is 13 residues long. The V gene's germline CDR1 is SGHTA and CDR2 FQGNSA. CDR3 DNA: TGTGCCAGCAGCCTCCGGGGCCCCTACGAGCAGTACTTC. Its translation is CASSLRGPYEQYF.

This clonotype was found a few times. The rearrangement joins TRBV12-3 or TRBV12-4 to TRBJ1-5, with D perhaps TRBD1 (5 bases). Trimming took 7 bases from V and 3 from J, leaving 13 bases between them. The CDR3 totals 14 residues. The CDR3 protein is CASTPGAVNQPQHF. As DNA, the CDR3 is TGTGCCAGCACCCCTGGGGCAGTCAATCAGCCCCAGCATTTT.

This sequence joins TRBV27 and TRBJ1-2; 8 positions agree with TRBD1. The V and J ends lost 10 bases and 4 bases, in that order; junction bases with no gene match: 14. Germline assignment: CDR1 MNHEY and CDR2 SMNVEV (reference sequence). The CDR3 sequence is 15 residues long. CDR3: CATRGRTYGIYGYTF. The CDR3 DNA follows: TGTGCCACCAGGGGGCGAACGTATGGAATCTATGGCTACACCTTC.

In this sample, this clonotype turned up many times. Here the CDR3 DNA reads TGCACGGCGGGAGGAATGCTATCCTACAATGAGCAGTTCTTC. The encoded protein is CTAGGMLSYNEQFF. This chain uses TRBV29-1 with TRBJ2-1; 8 bases fit TRBD2. Germline CDR1 SQVTM, CDR2 ANQGSEA. The CDR3 is made up of 14 amino acids.

This clonotype showed up just once. The chain uses TRBV25-1 and TRBJ1-2; 7 nucleotides agree with TRBD1. The length of the CDR3 is 14 residues. The trim removed 3 bases at V and 8 bases at J, leaving 9 bases unmatched. Germline CDR1 reads MGHDK; CDR2 reads SYGVNS. As DNA, the CDR3 is TGTGCCAGCAGTGACCAGGACAGGTCTGAAGGCTACACCTTC. This encodes CASSDQDRSEGYTF.